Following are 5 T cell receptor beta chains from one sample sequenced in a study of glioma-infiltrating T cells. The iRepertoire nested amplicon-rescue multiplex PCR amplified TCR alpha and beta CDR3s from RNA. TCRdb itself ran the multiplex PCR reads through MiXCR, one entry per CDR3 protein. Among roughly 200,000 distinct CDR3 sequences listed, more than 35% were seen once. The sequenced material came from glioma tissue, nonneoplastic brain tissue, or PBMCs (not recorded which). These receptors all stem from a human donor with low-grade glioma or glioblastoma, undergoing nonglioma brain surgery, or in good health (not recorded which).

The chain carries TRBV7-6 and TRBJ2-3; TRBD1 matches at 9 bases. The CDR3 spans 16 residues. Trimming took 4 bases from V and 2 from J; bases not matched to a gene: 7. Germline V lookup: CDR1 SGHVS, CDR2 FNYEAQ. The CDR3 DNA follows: TGTGCCAGCAGCTCCCGGGACAGGGCATTCACAGATACGCAGTATTTT. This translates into CASSSRDRAFTDTQYF. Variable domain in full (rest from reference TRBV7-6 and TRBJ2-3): GAGVSQSPRYKVTKRGQDVALRCDPISGHVSLYWYRQALGQGPEFLTYFNYEAQQDKSGLPNDRFSAERPEGSISTLTIQRTEQRDSAMYRCASSSRDRAFTDTQYFGPGTRLTVL.

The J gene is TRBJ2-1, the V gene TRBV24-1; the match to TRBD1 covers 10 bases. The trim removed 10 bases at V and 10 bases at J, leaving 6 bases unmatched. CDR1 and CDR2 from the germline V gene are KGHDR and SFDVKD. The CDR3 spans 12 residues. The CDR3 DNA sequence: TGTGCCACTCGGGACAGGGGAGGCGAGCAGTTCTTC. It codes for CATRDRGGEQFF.

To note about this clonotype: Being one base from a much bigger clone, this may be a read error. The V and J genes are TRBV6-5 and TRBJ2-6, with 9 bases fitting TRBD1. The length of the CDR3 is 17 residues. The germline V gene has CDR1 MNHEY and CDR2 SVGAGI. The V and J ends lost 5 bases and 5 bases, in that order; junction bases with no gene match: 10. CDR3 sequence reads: CASSEGTGRGRANVLTF. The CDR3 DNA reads TGTGCCAGCAGTGAGGGGACAGGGAGAGGAAGGGCCAACGTCCTGACTTTC.

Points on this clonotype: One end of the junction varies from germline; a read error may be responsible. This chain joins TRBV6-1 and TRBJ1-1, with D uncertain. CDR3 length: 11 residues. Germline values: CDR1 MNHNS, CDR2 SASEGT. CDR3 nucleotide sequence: TGTGCCATCAGTAGTGAAACTGAAGCTTTCTTT. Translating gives CAISSETEAFF.

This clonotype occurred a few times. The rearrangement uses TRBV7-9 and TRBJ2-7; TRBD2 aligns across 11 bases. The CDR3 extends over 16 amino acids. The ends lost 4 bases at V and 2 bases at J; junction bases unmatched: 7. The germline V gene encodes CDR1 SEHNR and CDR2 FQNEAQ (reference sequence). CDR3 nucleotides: TGTGCCAGCAGCTCTTTGACTAGCGGGGACACCTACGAGCAGTACTTC. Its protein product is CASSSLTSGDTYEQYF.